The 10 T cell receptor beta chains below come from one sample, sequenced in a study of cytomegalovirus exposure and HLA in healthy donors. The PCR made use of 60 Vbeta and 13 Jbeta primers. Here immunoSEQ multiplex PCR was the method, and the copy in TCRdb shows in-frame clones only, minus some. Its clone listing holds 55,000 to 85,000 clones. Sequencing was carried out using PBMCs. These receptors were obtained from a woman younger than 45 in good health and CMV-seronegative.

The chain combines TRBV2 with TRBJ2-7; 9 bases map to TRBD1. With V trimmed by 4 bases and J by 6 bases, 7 bases remained unmatched. This CDR3 is built from 14 residues. Germline CDR1 is SNHLY and CDR2 is FYNNEI. The CDR3 here is CASSAGTGTLEQYF. The CDR3 DNA sequence: TGTGCCAGCAGTGCCGGGACAGGGACTCTCGAGCAGTACTTC.

The chain carries TRBV20-1 and TRBJ1-1; the D is unclear. Trimming removed 6 bases at V and 0 bases at J, with 5 bases between. The CDR3 runs 11 residues. Germline CDR1 DFQATT, CDR2 SNEGSKA (reference sequence). Written as DNA, the CDR3 is TGCAGTGCAGAGATGAACACTGAAGCTTTCTTT. Its translation is CSAEMNTEAFF.

The chain employs TRBV6-6 and TRBJ2-3; maybe TRBD2 (6 bases). Germline assignment: CDR1 MNHNY and CDR2 SVGAGI (reference sequence). Trimming cost V 5 bases and J 0 bases, with 9 bases left between them. The CDR3 is 14 residues long. The CDR3 is CASSLASSTDTQYF. The CDR3 region has the DNA TGTGCCAGCAGTCTAGCGTCTAGCACAGATACGCAGTATTTT.

The CDR3 DNA reads as TGTGCCAGCAGTGGGACTAGCGGGAGCTCCTACAATGAGCAGTTCTTC. Translation: CASSGTSGSSYNEQFF. The V call is TRBV28, the J call TRBJ2-1; TRBD2 matches at 14 bases. CDR3 length equals 16 residues. J was trimmed by 0 bases and V by 5 bases; bases with no gene match: 0. Germline V gives CDR1 MDHEN, CDR2 SYDVKM. The full variable domain, with the rest looked up from reference TRBV28 and TRBJ2-1, is DVKVTQSSRYLVKRTGEKVFLECVQDMDHENMFWYRQDPGLGLRLIYFSYDVKMKEKGDIPEGYSVSREKKERFSLILESASTNQTSMYLCASSGTSGSSYNEQFFGPGTRLTVL.

The chain employs TRBV5-4 and TRBJ1-1; TRBD1 might be the D (5 bases). V was cut by 3 bases and J by 7 bases, with 16 bases left in between. This CDR3 contains 14 residues. CDR1 and CDR2 from the germline V gene are SGHNT and YYREEE (reference sequence). Written as DNA, the CDR3 is TGTGCCAGCAGCTGGTCGGCAGGGATGGTTGAAGCTTTCTTT. It translates to CASSWSAGMVEAFF. Looking up the rest from reference TRBV5-4 and TRBJ1-1 gives the full variable domain: ETGVTQSPTHLIKTRGQQVTLRCSSQSGHNTVSWYQQALGQGPQFIFQYYREEENGRGNFPPRFSGLQFPNYSSELNVNALELDDSALYLCASSWSAGMVEAFFGQGTRLTVV.

The chain carries TRBV5-1 and TRBJ1-2, with TRBD1 matching 7 bases. With 4 bases clipped from V and 8 bases from J, the junction kept 11 bases outside the gene matches. The CDR3 covers 14 residues. Germline V gene sequence: CDR1 SGHRS, CDR2 YFSETQ. The chain's CDR3 is CASSPEGAGGGYTF. The DNA of the CDR3 is TGCGCCAGCAGCCCCGAGGGTGCAGGGGGAGGCTACACCTTC. Supplemented by reference TRBV5-1 and TRBJ1-2, the full variable domain reads KAGVTQTPRYLIKTRGQQVTLSCSPISGHRSVSWYQQTPGQGLQFLFEYFSETQRNKGNFPGRFSGRQFSNSRSEMNVSTLELGDSALYLCASSPEGAGGGYTFGSGTRLTVV.

The rearrangement joins TRBV30 to TRBJ2-1, with 7 positions matching TRBD2. J gave up 5 bases and V 4 bases, and 14 bases lay outside the gene matches. Germline values: CDR1 GTSNPN, CDR2 SVGIG (reference sequence). The CDR3 consists of 16 residues. Here the CDR3 reads CAWTAPSSGDHNEQFF. CDR3 bases: TGTGCCTGGACGGCGCCCTCTAGCGGAGACCACAATGAGCAGTTCTTC.

The chain combines TRBV7-9 with TRBJ2-7; maybe TRBD1 (6 bases). This CDR3 region has 14 residues. The V gene's germline CDR1 is SEHNR and CDR2 FQNEAQ (reference sequence). The V end was cut by 5 bases, the J end by 0 bases, with 11 bases between. The DNA for the CDR3 is TGTGCCAGCAGCGGGACAACTAGCTCCTACGAGCAGTACTTC. Translated: CASSGTTSSYEQYF.

The chain combines TRBV27 with TRBJ2-3, with D hard to call. Germline V gene lookup returns CDR1 MNHEY and CDR2 SMNVEV (reference sequence). The CDR3 totals 12 residues. The V end lost 6 bases, the J end lost 0 bases, and 4 bases lay between the germline ends. CDR3: CASRSSTDTQYF. DNA of the CDR3: TGTGCCAGCAGATCTAGCACAGATACGCAGTATTTT.

The chain couples TRBV30 to TRBJ1-1; 7 nucleotides align to TRBD1. Germline trimming cut 5 bases from V and 4 bases from J; bases unmatched to any gene: 7. The CDR3 covers 13 residues. From germline, CDR1 is GTSNPN and CDR2 SVGIG (reference sequence). In DNA form, the CDR3 reads TGTGCCTGGGGGAAATCAGGGGGCACTGAAGCTTTCTTT. Protein: CAWGKSGGTEAFF.